These 25 T cell receptor beta chains originate from one sample sequenced in a study of blood T cell repertoires in COVID-19. The table came from immunoSEQ multiplex PCR; TCRdb's copy has only in-frame clones and leaves some out. The repertoire holds some 220,000 clones, 84% seen once, with roughly 8.7% in the top ten. The source material was peripheral blood. The receptor source for this set is a man in his fifties with active or convalescent COVID-19.

This clone was picked up a small number of times. The chain uses TRBV25-1 and TRBJ2-1; 8 bases match TRBD2. CDR1 and CDR2 from the germline V gene are MGHDK and SYGVNS. The CDR3 spans 16 residues. V lost 4 bases to trimming and J lost 9 bases; unmatched junction nucleotides: 14. DNA for the CDR3: TGTGCCAGCAGTGTACTACAGGGAGCGGGAGAGGTTGAGCAGTTCTTC. This encodes CASSVLQGAGEVEQFF.

This chain joins TRBV4-3 and TRBJ2-2; D uncertain. This CDR3 spans 17 amino acids. Germline values: CDR1 LGHNA, CDR2 YSLEER. The V end lost 0 bases, the J end lost 1 base, and 12 bases lay between the germline ends. In nucleotides, the CDR3 is TGCGCCAGCAGCCAAGATCCTTGGCGGCTGAACACCGGGGAGCTGTTTTTT. Protein sequence: CASSQDPWRLNTGELFF.

This clone was seen a single time. The V and J genes are TRBV2 and TRBJ1-2; a possible D gene is TRBD1 (6 bases). V was shortened by 5 bases and J by 8 bases, with 12 bases between the two germline ends. CDR1 SNHLY and CDR2 FYNNEI come from the germline V gene. The CDR3 covers 12 residues. CDR3 sequence: CASSPGARGYTF. The CDR3, as DNA: TGTGCCAGCAGTCCAGGGGCACGGGGCTACACCTTC.

The chain is built from TRBV6-5 and TRBJ1-4; D possibly corresponds to TRBD1 (5 bases). Trimming left V 0 bases short and J 8 bases short, with 7 bases between. This CDR3 is built from 13 residues. The V gene's germline CDR1 is MNHEY and CDR2 SVGAGI. CDR3 DNA: TGTGCCAGCAGTTACTCGGAGGGGGAAAAACTGTTTTTT. It is translated as CASSYSEGEKLFF.

This chain connects TRBV28 to TRBJ2-2, with 11 bases lining up with TRBD1. There are 16 residues in the CDR3. Germline values: CDR1 MDHEN, CDR2 SYDVKM. With 7 bases clipped from V and 5 bases from J, the junction kept 9 bases outside the gene matches. CDR3 DNA: TGTGCCAGCATAGGTTGGGGACAGGGGGTAACCGGGGAGCTGTTTTTT. Protein product: CASIGWGQGVTGELFF.

This sequence joins TRBV5-1 and TRBJ2-1, with 13 nucleotides matching TRBD2. The CDR3 is made up of 18 amino acids. Germline V gene lookup returns CDR1 SGHRS and CDR2 YFSETQ. With 0 bases clipped from V and 5 bases from J, the junction kept 8 bases outside the gene matches. CDR3 coding DNA: TGCGCCAGCAGCTTGGCCGGACTAGCGGGGGACCAAAACAATGAGCAGTTCTTC. Its translation is CASSLAGLAGDQNNEQFF.

This chain links TRBV4-1 with TRBJ1-4, with a tentative D call TRBD1 (5 bases). The germline V and J ends were trimmed by 0 bases and 7 bases, with 12 bases remaining between them. The CDR3 sequence is 15 residues long. In germline, CDR1 is MGHRA, CDR2 YSYEKL. The CDR3 nucleotides are TGCGCCAGCAGCCAAGAGGGGGGGATAGCTGAAAAACTGTTTTTT. This sequence encodes CASSQEGGIAEKLFF.

This sequence joins TRBV14 and TRBJ2-7; unclear D gene. The CDR3 runs 13 residues. The ends were cut back, 5 bases at V and 6 bases at J, with 14 bases in the middle. Per germline, CDR1 SGHDN and CDR2 FVKESK. The CDR3 DNA follows: TGTGCCAGCAGCGCCCCAGGATCCCTCGAGCAGTACGTC. Amino acids: CASSAPGSLEQYV.

The chain has TRBV4-2 and TRBJ1-3; possible D gene TRBD1, 6 bases. Germline assignment: CDR1 LGHNA and CDR2 YNFKEQ. The CDR3 length is 15 residues. Trimming took off 0 bases at V and 1 base at J, with 7 bases between the two ends. The CDR3 DNA sequence: TGTGCCAGCAGCCAAGAAGGGGGATCTGGAAACACCATATATTTT. Its translation is CASSQEGGSGNTIYF.

This clone was counted once. The V and J genes are TRBV5-1 and TRBJ2-1; D gene uncertain. Between the trimmed V and J ends, which lost 4 bases and 6 bases, there was a span of 17 bases. The CDR3 length is 15 residues. Per the germline V gene, CDR1 is SGHRS and CDR2 is YFSETQ. CDR3 bases: TGCGCCAGCAGCCGAGGCCCTCTCGACGGCAATGAGCAGTTCTTC. This encodes CASSRGPLDGNEQFF.

The chain carries TRBV9 and TRBJ2-7; maybe TRBD1 (5 bases). The germline CDR1 and CDR2 sequences are SGDLS and YYNGEE. Trimming cost V 4 bases and J 2 bases, with 13 bases left between them. The CDR3 is 14 residues long. The CDR3 spells CASSYLDIAYEQYF. CDR3 nucleotide sequence: TGTGCCAGCAGCTACCTGGACATAGCCTACGAGCAGTACTTC.

The chain couples TRBV24-1 to TRBJ2-3; possible D gene TRBD1, 6 bases. Germline assignment: CDR1 KGHDR and CDR2 SFDVKD. The CDR3 length is 19 residues. V was trimmed by 0 bases and J by 2 bases, leaving 20 bases between them. CDR3 coding DNA: TGTGCCACCAGTGATTTGCGGAAGGGGGAAGGTGCTGACACAGATACGCAGTATTTT. Amino acid sequence: CATSDLRKGEGADTDTQYF.

This chain uses TRBV4-1 with TRBJ2-3; 14 nucleotides align to TRBD2. The CDR3 is made up of 17 amino acids. Germline CDR1 reads MGHRA; CDR2 reads YSYEKL. With V trimmed by 6 bases and J by 0 bases, 5 bases remained unmatched. The CDR3 spells CASRGTSGGRSTDTQYF. Written as DNA, the CDR3 is TGCGCCAGCAGAGGGACTAGCGGGGGCCGGAGCACAGATACGCAGTATTTT.

Regarding this clone: A much larger clone lies one base from this, so it may be a read error. The same CDR3 is also encoded by other DNA sequences in this sample. The chain links TRBV5-1 to TRBJ1-6; D remains ambiguous. Trimming pared 0 bases from V and 6 bases from J, leaving 4 bases between. Germline V gene sequence: CDR1 SGHRS, CDR2 YFSETQ. The length of the CDR3 is 13 residues. As DNA, the CDR3 is TGCGCCAGCAGCTTGGACAGTAATTCACCCCTCCACTTT. Its translation is CASSLDSNSPLHF.

V usage is TRBV12-3 or TRBV12-4 and J usage is TRBJ2-7, with 8 nucleotides matching TRBD2. The J segment lost 7 bases and the V segment lost 8 bases, leaving 7 bases of the junction unmatched. CDR3 length: 12 residues. CDR3 sequence reads: CASGLARREQYF. The CDR3 DNA reads as TGTGCCAGCGGACTAGCCCGAAGGGAGCAGTACTTC.

The V call is TRBV7-4, the J call TRBJ1-6, with D maybe TRBD1 (6 bases). Trimming left V 1 base short and J 8 bases short, with 21 bases between. Germline CDR1 and CDR2: SGHVT and SQSDAQ. The CDR3 covers 18 residues. The CDR3 sequence is CASSLGFWGPLSDSPLHF. CDR3 sequence (DNA): TGTGCCAGCAGCTTAGGCTTCTGGGGGCCCCTTTCGGATTCACCCCTCCACTTT.

This clone was recorded only once. V gene TRBV3-1 (or the pseudogene TRBV3-2) combines with J gene TRBJ1-3; no clear D. This CDR3 has 15 amino acids. From germline, CDR1 is LGHDT and CDR2 YNNKEL (reference sequence). V shed 2 bases and J shed 7 bases, with 15 bases lying between them. The CDR3 coding sequence is TGTGCCAGCAGCCAACCGCCGAGCCGGAGTAACACCATATATTTT. This gives the protein CASSQPPSRSNTIYF.

This chain joins TRBV5-1 and TRBJ2-1; 8 bases match TRBD2. Trimming took 4 bases from V and 10 from J; bases not matched to a gene: 10. This CDR3 is 14 amino acids long. The germline V gene has CDR1 SGHRS and CDR2 YFSETQ. The CDR3 region is CASSLSGMDGEQFF. The CDR3 DNA is TGCGCCAGCAGCCTTAGCGGGATGGACGGGGAGCAGTTCTTC.

The V and J genes are TRBV9 and TRBJ2-2; a possible D gene is TRBD2 (6 bases). Germline V gene lookup returns CDR1 SGDLS and CDR2 YYNGEE. Trimming stripped 0 bases from V and 6 bases from J, with 15 bases between. CDR3 length equals 16 residues. The CDR3 nucleotides are TGTGCCAGCAGCGTAGAGGGCGGGATGGGGGCCGGGGAGCTGTTTTTT. Encoded protein: CASSVEGGMGAGELFF.

J is TRBJ2-3 and V is TRBV19; 14 bases agree with TRBD2. The CDR3 has 16 amino acids. Trimming removed 8 bases from V and 2 bases from J; junction bases left unmatched: 6. The germline V gene has CDR1 LNHDA and CDR2 SQIVND (reference sequence). The CDR3 spells CASRGLAGEYTDTQYF. The CDR3 nucleotides read TGTGCCAGTCGGGGACTAGCGGGAGAGTACACAGATACGCAGTATTTT.

The chain recombines TRBV13 with TRBJ2-5, with a weak D call TRBD2 (6 bases). The V and J ends lost 5 bases and 7 bases respectively, with 8 bases between them. CDR1 is PRHDT, CDR2 FYEKMQ, per germline (reference sequence). This CDR3 is built from 11 residues. The chain's CDR3 is CASSAGGTQYF. The CDR3 DNA sequence: TGTGCCAGCAGCGCCGGGGGGACCCAGTACTTC.

The chain joins TRBV28 to TRBJ1-2, with 10 positions matching TRBD1. Germline values: CDR1 MDHEN, CDR2 SYDVKM. V shed 3 bases and J 7 bases; nucleotides not matched to a gene: 8. CDR3 size: 15 residues. CDR3 sequence (DNA): TGTGCCAGCAGTTTCGGACAGGGGGGAATGGGTGGCTACACCTTC. Encoded protein: CASSFGQGGMGGYTF.

The chain links TRBV19 to TRBJ2-4; D may be TRBD2 (5 bases). CDR1 is LNHDA, CDR2 SQIVND, per germline (reference sequence). Trimming left V 3 bases short and J 0 bases short, with 6 bases between. The CDR3 totals 14 residues. This CDR3 reads CASSIGIAKNIQYF. In DNA form, the CDR3 reads TGTGCCAGTAGTATCGGGATAGCCAAAAACATTCAGTACTTC.

In its sample, this clone was seen a few times. The chain combines TRBV2 with TRBJ1-2; D gene ambiguous. Germline values: CDR1 SNHLY, CDR2 FYNNEI. V gave up 3 bases and J gave up 8 bases, with 10 bases separating them. This CDR3 spans 12 amino acids. The DNA for the CDR3 is TGTGCCAGCAGTGAGAGGGATTGGGGCTACACCTTC. Its translation is CASSERDWGYTF.

This clone was detected only once. The chain is built from TRBV11-2 and TRBJ1-6; D may be TRBD1 (6 bases). There are 13 residues in the CDR3. The V gene lost 6 bases and the J gene lost 10 bases, with 13 bases spanning the gap. Germline V CDR1 and CDR2: SGHAT, FQNNGV. The CDR3 DNA reads TGTGCCAGCAGGCTCACAGGGAAATCACCCCTCCACTTT. It specifies CASRLTGKSPLHF.